This TCR beta chain was recovered during a study of cytomegalovirus exposure and HLA in healthy donors. Study as a whole: There were fewer than 500 genotyped donors. Of these, about 81% fell in the genetic ancestry cluster associated with self-reported Caucasian donors.

This clone was counted a few times. What it recognizes is unknown. Study findings and constraints: According to the study, roughly 160 TCR beta chains were cytomegalovirus-associated.

Vbeta (60) and Jbeta (13) primers were used in the PCR. Profiling relied on immunoSEQ multiplex PCR, and the TCRdb table lists in-frame clones only, not all of them. The table includes approximately 130,000 clones, roughly 87% detected once. The CDR3 is made up of 15 amino acids. V dropped 6 bases and J dropped 6; count of bases not matched to a gene: 10. CDR1 and CDR2 from the germline V gene are SNHLY and FYNNEI. The origin of this receptor is a woman aged 18-35 years in good health and CMV-seronegative. This sequence joins TRBV2 and TRBJ2-3; 9 nucleotides align to TRBD2. The sequencing input was PBMCs. CDR3 amino acids: CASRPRLAADDTQYF. As DNA, the CDR3 is TGTGCCAGCAGACCGCGACTAGCGGCTGATGATACGCAGTATTTT.